The present T cell receptor beta chain was sequenced within a study of T cell responses to AZD1222 COVID-19 vaccine. At the level of the study: The study pooled second doses at about 4 or about 12 weeks. General study findings and limits: Most donors were white British and more were female, and clonal diversity was possibly underestimated.

V lost 4 bases, J lost 0 bases, and 2 bases stayed unmatched. The CDR3 is made up of 14 amino acids. Per germline, CDR1 MNHEY and CDR2 SVGAGI. On this clone itself: Its antigen is currently unknown.

The method was immunoSEQ multiplex PCR; TCRdb's version includes in-frame clones alone and lacks a portion of them. The table includes roughly 75,000 clones, over 80% detected once. The sample was peripheral blood, taken on day 0 of AZD1222 vaccination. This clonotype was obtained from an adult in good health. J is TRBJ1-1 and V is TRBV6-5; 7 bases are shared with TRBD1. The CDR3 loop is CASSFTGVNTEAFF. CDR3 nucleotides: TGTGCCAGCAGTTTTACAGGGGTGAACACTGAAGCTTTCTTT.